The 17 T cell receptor beta chains given below trace back to one sample, sequenced in a study of cytomegalovirus exposure and HLA in healthy donors. The PCR had 60 Vbeta and 13 Jbeta primers. The table came from immunoSEQ multiplex PCR; TCRdb's copy has only in-frame clones and leaves some out. The sample holds approximately 99,000 clones, 55% to 80% seen once. Sequenced material: PBMCs. Receptor source: a man in his forties in good health and CMV-seronegative.

This rearrangement joins TRBV7-8 to TRBJ2-6; D ambiguous. Trimming took off 1 base at V and 2 bases at J, with 6 bases between the two ends. Germline V gene lookup returns CDR1 SGHVS and CDR2 FQNEAQ. The length of the CDR3 is 15 residues. CDR3 residues: CASSLDSPGANVLTF. The CDR3 DNA reads as TGTGCCAGCAGCTTAGACAGCCCTGGGGCCAACGTCCTGACTTTC. The variable domain in full, with the rest retrieved from reference TRBV7-8 and TRBJ2-6, is GAGVSQSPRYKVAKRGQDVALRCDPISGHVSLFWYQQALGQGPEFLTYFQNEAQLDKSGLPSDRFFAERPEGSVSTLKIQRTQQEDSAVYLCASSLDSPGANVLTFGAGSRLTVL.

The rearrangement uses TRBV9 and TRBJ2-1; 11 nucleotides align to TRBD1. The CDR3 runs 15 residues. Germline CDR1 reads SGDLS; CDR2 reads YYNGEE. Trimming took 1 base from V and 6 from J; bases not matched to a gene: 3. CDR3 amino acids: CASSVRDRGFNEQFF. CDR3 nucleotides: TGTGCCAGCAGCGTAAGGGACAGGGGGTTCAATGAGCAGTTCTTC.

This clone was counted only a few times. This sample also contains other DNA sequences that code for the same CDR3. The chain recombines TRBV14 with TRBJ2-7, with 8 bases fitting TRBD1. Losses at the gene ends were 4 bases for V and 6 bases for J; bases not matched to a gene: 5. There are 13 residues in the CDR3. Germline assignment: CDR1 SGHDN and CDR2 FVKESK. The CDR3 DNA is TGTGCCAGCAGCCTTGGACAGGGAAGCGAGCAGTACTTC. It encodes CASSLGQGSEQYF.

The chain joins TRBV19 to TRBJ1-2; 11 bases align to TRBD1. V dropped 8 bases and J dropped 8; count of bases not matched to a gene: 10. This CDR3 has 14 residues. The germline CDR1 and CDR2 sequences are LNHDA and SQIVND (reference sequence). For the CDR3, the DNA is TGTGCCAGTTTCCGCCGGGACAGGGGGACCGGCTACACCTTC. It encodes CASFRRDRGTGYTF.

The chain employs TRBV28 and TRBJ1-5; D is ambiguous. Germline loops: CDR1 MDHEN, CDR2 SYDVKM. CDR3 size: 13 residues. V gave up 8 bases and J gave up 10 bases, with 18 bases separating them. The CDR3 DNA reads TGTGCCAGCTGCCGGGTTATAGAGCGTCCCCAGCATTTT. Its protein is CASCRVIERPQHF.

V usage is TRBV5-1 and J usage is TRBJ1-4, with no clear D. V was cut by 0 bases and J by 3 bases, with 9 bases left in between. Germline-derived CDR1 and CDR2 are SGHRS and YFSETQ. This CDR3 has 15 residues. The CDR3 nucleotides read TGCGCCAGCAGCTTGGGGAGTAAGGCTAATGAAAAACTGTTTTTT. Translation: CASSLGSKANEKLFF.

As DNA, the CDR3 is TGCGCCAGCAGTAGCAGGGGGCTAGATACGCAGTATTTT. It specifies CASSSRGLDTQYF. V usage is TRBV5-1 and J usage is TRBJ2-3; TRBD1 matches 8 bases. CDR1 is SGHRS, CDR2 YFSETQ, per germline. The trim removed 5 bases at V and 5 bases at J, leaving 4 bases unmatched. The CDR3 is 13 amino acids.

The J gene is TRBJ1-1, the V gene TRBV30; a weak D match, TRBD1 (6 bases). Looked up from germline, CDR1 is GTSNPN and CDR2 is SVGIG (reference sequence). V was trimmed by 0 bases and J by 7 bases, leaving 6 bases between them. The CDR3 is made up of 11 amino acids. This CDR3 reads CAWSVGGEAFF. CDR3 nucleotides: TGTGCCTGGAGTGTAGGGGGTGAAGCTTTCTTT. Full variable domain (rest looked up from reference TRBV30 and TRBJ1-1): SQTIHQWPATLVQPVGSPLSLECTVEGTSNPNLYWYRQAAGRGLQLLFYSVGIGQISSEVPQNLSASRPQDRQFILSSKKLLLSDSGFYLCAWSVGGEAFFGQGTRLTVV.

The chain uses TRBV7-9 and TRBJ2-1; TRBD2 matches 7 bases. The CDR3 length is 18 residues. Per the germline V gene, CDR1 is SEHNR and CDR2 is FQNEAQ (reference sequence). The V and J ends lost 1 base and 4 bases, in that order; junction bases with no gene match: 13. CDR3 loop: CASSLGSSWTSGYNEQFF. The CDR3 nucleotides read TGTGCCAGCAGCTTAGGGTCCTCGTGGACTAGTGGTTACAATGAGCAGTTCTTC.

The chain recombines TRBV27 with TRBJ2-7; tentative D call: TRBD2 (6 bases). Trimming took 2 bases from V and 5 from J, leaving 13 bases between them. CDR3 size: 14 residues. Germline V CDR1 and CDR2: MNHEY, SMNVEV (reference sequence). CDR3 nucleotides: TGTGCCAGCAGTTTAGCCAGGGACTTCCACGAGCAGTACTTC. It translates to CASSLARDFHEQYF.

This chain uses TRBV7-2 with TRBJ2-3; 8 bases align to TRBD2. The V gene's germline CDR1 is SGHTA and CDR2 FQGNSA. The CDR3 sequence is 14 residues long. Trimming at V came to 2 bases and at J to 6 bases, leaving 4 bases not matched to a gene. For the CDR3, the DNA is TGTGCCAGCAGCTTACGGGGGGGCCGGGATACGCAGTATTTT. It is translated as CASSLRGGRDTQYF.

This chain connects TRBV5-1 to TRBJ1-2; D remains ambiguous. Trimming shortened V by 0 bases and J by 4 bases, and 13 bases separated the two germline ends. The germline gives CDR1 SGHRS, CDR2 YFSETQ. This CDR3 contains 15 residues. The CDR3 bases are TGCGCCAGCAGCTTGGGATATGAGGAGATCTATGGCTACACCTTC. This translates into CASSLGYEEIYGYTF.

J is TRBJ2-5 and V is TRBV7-9, with D tentatively TRBD1 (6 bases). The V gene's germline CDR1 is SEHNR and CDR2 FQNEAQ (reference sequence). Trimming cost V 3 bases and J 1 base, with 15 bases left between them. The CDR3 runs 16 residues. The CDR3 DNA follows: TGTGCCAGCAGCTTTCCGACAGGCGGTGGCCAAGAGACCCAGTACTTC. This sequence encodes CASSFPTGGGQETQYF.

This clone was counted a single time. V usage is TRBV15 and J usage is TRBJ2-1; D is unclear. In germline, CDR1 is LNHNV, CDR2 YYDKDF (reference sequence). This CDR3 has 13 amino acids. Trimming took 1 base from V and 4 from J, leaving 5 bases between them. The CDR3: CATSRVLYNEQFF. The CDR3 nucleotides read TGTGCCACCAGCAGAGTACTATACAATGAGCAGTTCTTC.

The chain has TRBV5-6 and TRBJ1-6; TRBD1 might be the D (6 bases). Trimming removed 0 bases from V and 8 bases from J, with 9 bases in between. This CDR3 comprises 14 residues. The germline V gene encodes CDR1 SGHDT and CDR2 YYEEEE. The CDR3 is CASSLVGGDSPLHF. CDR3 sequence (DNA): TGTGCCAGCAGCTTGGTAGGGGGGGATTCACCCCTCCACTTT.

J is TRBJ1-2 and V is TRBV4-3; TRBD1 matches 8 bases. The CDR3 loop spans 15 amino acids. V was clipped by 3 bases and J by 7 bases; unmatched bases: 10. Looked up from germline, CDR1 is LGHNA and CDR2 is YSLEER. The CDR3 reads CASSQDPGQAAGYTF. Written as DNA, the CDR3 is TGCGCCAGCAGCCAGGATCCGGGACAGGCTGCTGGCTACACCTTC.

The V call is TRBV6-6, the J call TRBJ2-7; 11 bases are shared with TRBD2. CDR3 size: 13 residues. Germline V gene sequence: CDR1 MNHNY, CDR2 SVGAGI (reference sequence). J gave up 6 bases and V 10 bases, and 8 bases lay outside the gene matches. CDR3 sequence reads: CATLTSGVGEQYF. The CDR3 DNA sequence: TGTGCCACCTTGACTAGCGGGGTTGGCGAGCAGTACTTC.